The 8 T cell receptor beta chains given below trace back to one sample, sequenced in a study of identical twins. TCRdb reanalysed the 5' RACE reads using MiXCR and keeps one entry per CDR3 protein. The sample records about 690,000 distinct CDR3 sequences, less than 7% being singletons. The sequenced sample consisted of naive T cells sorted from blood. These receptors came from a man aged 18-30 years in good health.

This clonotype was seen ten or more times. V gene TRBV7-2 combines with J gene TRBJ2-2, with TRBD2 matching 11 bases. This CDR3 has 16 residues. The V segment lost 2 bases and the J segment 4 bases; nucleotides outside the gene matches: 3. The germline V gene encodes CDR1 SGHTA and CDR2 FQGNSA. This CDR3 is CASSLLAGGPTGELFF. The CDR3, as DNA: TGTGCCAGCAGCTTACTAGCGGGAGGACCCACCGGGGAGCTGTTTTTT. The complete variable domain, with remaining parts taken from reference TRBV7-2 and TRBJ2-2, reads GAGVSQSPSNKVTEKGKDVELRCDPISGHTALYWYRQSLGQGLEFLIYFQGNSAPDKSGLPSDRFSAERTGGSVSTLTIQRTQQEDSAVYLCASSLLAGGPTGELFFGEGSRLTVL.

This clonotype appeared many times. The chain employs TRBV7-8 and TRBJ2-7; D is uncertain. The CDR3 is 12 residues long. V shed 1 base and J shed 3 bases, with 4 bases lying between them. Germline V CDR1 and CDR2: SGHVS, FQNEAQ. Written as DNA, the CDR3 is TGTGCCAGCAGCTTAGTGAGCTACGAGCAGTACTTC. Its protein product is CASSLVSYEQYF.

The table lists this clonotype with many counts. This chain joins TRBV28 and TRBJ2-7; the match to TRBD1 covers 7 bases. This CDR3 contains 14 residues. Germline loops: CDR1 MDHEN, CDR2 SYDVKM. The J segment lost 3 bases and the V segment lost 4 bases, leaving 6 bases of the junction unmatched. CDR3 in amino acids: CASSSGGGGYEQYF. The CDR3 coding sequence is TGTGCCAGCAGTTCAGGGGGTGGCGGCTACGAGCAGTACTTC.

CDR3 in DNA: TGTGCCATCAGAGCTAGCGGGAGGACGGCCACCCAGTACTTC. This translates into CAIRASGRTATQYF. The chain links TRBV10-3 to TRBJ2-5; 11 bases match TRBD2. The CDR3 runs 14 residues. Germline V gene sequence: CDR1 ENHRY, CDR2 SYGVKD. V trimming: 6 bases; J trimming: 8 bases; junction bases outside the gene matches: 8.

This clonotype showed up many times. This rearrangement joins TRBV12-3 or TRBV12-4 to TRBJ2-3, with 13 bases lining up with TRBD2. V lost 5 bases to trimming and J lost 5 bases; unmatched junction nucleotides: 4. This CDR3 spans 15 amino acids. CDR3 DNA: TGTGCCAGCAGTCCGGGACTAGCGGGATTAGATACGCAGTATTTT. Translated, it gives CASSPGLAGLDTQYF.

V usage is TRBV20-1 and J usage is TRBJ2-5, with TRBD2 matching over 13 bases. Trimming removed 3 bases from V and 6 bases from J; junction bases left unmatched: 7. CDR3 length equals 15 residues. Germline V lookup: CDR1 DFQATT, CDR2 SNEGSKA (reference sequence). The CDR3 sequence is CSASETSGRFQTQYF. CDR3 nucleotide sequence: TGCAGTGCTAGCGAGACTAGCGGGAGGTTTCAGACCCAGTACTTC.

This clonotype was counted at least ten times. CDR3 amino acids: CSEKGLAGPYNEQFF. CDR3 DNA sequence: TGCAGCGAGAAGGGACTAGCGGGCCCCTACAATGAGCAGTTCTTC. The rearrangement links TRBV29-1 to TRBJ2-1, with 12 bases aligning to TRBD2. CDR3 size: 15 residues. Per germline, CDR1 SQVTM and CDR2 ANQGSEA. V trimming: 7 bases; J trimming: 2 bases; junction bases outside the gene matches: 6.

The table lists this clonotype with many counts. This rearrangement joins TRBV29-1 to TRBJ2-1; D may be TRBD1 (5 bases). The germline gives CDR1 SQVTM, CDR2 ANQGSEA. The V gene lost 8 bases and the J gene lost 5 bases, with 10 bases spanning the gap. This CDR3 is built from 11 residues. The CDR3 here is CSSVRDNEQFF. DNA of the CDR3: TGCAGCTCGGTCAGGGACAATGAGCAGTTCTTC.